This TCR beta chain is from a study of patients and donors after allogeneic stem cell transplantation. TCRdb fed the RT-PCR reads into MiXCR, producing one record per CDR3 protein. This sample has over 150,000 distinct CDR3 sequences, with approximately 41% found just once. Per germline, CDR1 SGDLS and CDR2 YYNGEE. With 4 bases removed from V and 7 bases from J, the gap between germline ends came to 11 bases. The CDR3 contains 12 residues. Sequences were obtained from blood, either unsorted or a sorted T cell fraction (not recorded which). This clonotype was obtained from a human donor who was either an allogeneic HSCT recipient or a stem cell or donor lymphocyte infusion donor (not recorded which). It is not recorded whose cells these are; they may come from a transplant donor. The rearrangement uses TRBV9 and TRBJ1-2, with a weak D call TRBD1 (5 bases). The CDR3 DNA reads as TGTGCCAGCAGCACTCAAGGGGCTGGCTACACCTTC. This codes for CASSTQGAGYTF.